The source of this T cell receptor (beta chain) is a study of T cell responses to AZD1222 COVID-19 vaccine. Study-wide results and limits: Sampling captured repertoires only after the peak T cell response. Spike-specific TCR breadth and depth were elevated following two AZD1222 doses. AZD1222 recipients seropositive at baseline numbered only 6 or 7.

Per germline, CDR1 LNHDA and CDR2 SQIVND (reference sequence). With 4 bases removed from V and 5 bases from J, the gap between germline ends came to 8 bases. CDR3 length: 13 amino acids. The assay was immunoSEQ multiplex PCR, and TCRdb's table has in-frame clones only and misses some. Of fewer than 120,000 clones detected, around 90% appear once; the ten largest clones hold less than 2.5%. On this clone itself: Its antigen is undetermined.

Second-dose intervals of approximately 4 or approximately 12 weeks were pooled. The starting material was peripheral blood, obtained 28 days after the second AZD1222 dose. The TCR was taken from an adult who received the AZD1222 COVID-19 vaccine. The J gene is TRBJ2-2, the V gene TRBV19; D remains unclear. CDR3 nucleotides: TGTGCCAGTAGTACCCGGACGACCGGGGAGCTGTTTTTT. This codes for CASSTRTTGELFF.